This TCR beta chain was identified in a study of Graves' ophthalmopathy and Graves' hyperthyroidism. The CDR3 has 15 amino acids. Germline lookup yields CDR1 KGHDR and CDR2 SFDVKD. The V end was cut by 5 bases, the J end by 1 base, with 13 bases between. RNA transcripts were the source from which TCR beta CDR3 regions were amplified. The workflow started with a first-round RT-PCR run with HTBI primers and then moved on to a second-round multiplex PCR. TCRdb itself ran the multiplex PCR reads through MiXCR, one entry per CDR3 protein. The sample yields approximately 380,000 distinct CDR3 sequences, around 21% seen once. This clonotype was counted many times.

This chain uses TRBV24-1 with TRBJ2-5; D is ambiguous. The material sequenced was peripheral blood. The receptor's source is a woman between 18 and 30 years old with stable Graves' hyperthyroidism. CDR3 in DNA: TGTGCCACCAGTGGAGATGTGACCACCCAAGAGACCCAGTACTTC. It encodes CATSGDVTTQETQYF.